This TCR beta chain was recovered during a study of shared clonotypes between healthy human individuals. Germline-derived CDR1 and CDR2 are SGHKS and YYEKEE (reference sequence). CDR3 size: 13 residues. V lost 4 bases, J lost 11 bases, and 8 bases stayed unmatched. The method was immunoSEQ multiplex PCR; TCRdb's version includes in-frame clones alone and lacks a portion of them. The top ten clones hold about 0.45% of a sample with roughly 1,500,000 clones, 95% to 99% of them seen once. The clonotype was recovered from a man aged 25-45 years in good health. This chain joins TRBV5-5 and TRBJ2-4; TRBD1 matches at 8 bases. The sample consisted of naive CD4+ T cells sorted from blood. Subset denoted: CD45RA+ positively selected. The DNA of the CDR3 is TGTGCCAGCAGCCGGACAGGGAACTCCTTTCAGTACTTC. It yields the protein CASSRTGNSFQYF.